The present T cell receptor beta chain was sequenced within a study of identifying expanded T cells in peripheral blood. A note on this clone: As yet, its antigen is unknown.

Sequencing was performed with immunoSEQ multiplex PCR; in TCRdb, only in-frame clones are kept and a portion is missing. The profile shows roughly 86,000 clones, 85% of them singletons. During the collection period, no donor immune events like infections were recorded. The study, taken as a whole, reports: Technical replicates showed approximately 1.2 changed clones; around two weeks about 16.4; four weeks 19. Variance in clone template counts between two-week samples significantly increased with total template count across all healthy donors.

The length of the CDR3 is 12 residues. The V end lost 5 bases, the J end lost 7 bases, and 8 bases lay between the germline ends. Germline CDR1 LNHDA, CDR2 SQIVND (reference sequence). This sequence joins TRBV19 and TRBJ2-2; no firm D call. Sequenced material: blood. The TCR sequence derives from a person between 18 and 75 years old in good health. CDR3 nucleotide sequence: TGTGCCAGTAGTCTACCCGTCGGGGAGCTGTTTTTT. It encodes CASSLPVGELFF.